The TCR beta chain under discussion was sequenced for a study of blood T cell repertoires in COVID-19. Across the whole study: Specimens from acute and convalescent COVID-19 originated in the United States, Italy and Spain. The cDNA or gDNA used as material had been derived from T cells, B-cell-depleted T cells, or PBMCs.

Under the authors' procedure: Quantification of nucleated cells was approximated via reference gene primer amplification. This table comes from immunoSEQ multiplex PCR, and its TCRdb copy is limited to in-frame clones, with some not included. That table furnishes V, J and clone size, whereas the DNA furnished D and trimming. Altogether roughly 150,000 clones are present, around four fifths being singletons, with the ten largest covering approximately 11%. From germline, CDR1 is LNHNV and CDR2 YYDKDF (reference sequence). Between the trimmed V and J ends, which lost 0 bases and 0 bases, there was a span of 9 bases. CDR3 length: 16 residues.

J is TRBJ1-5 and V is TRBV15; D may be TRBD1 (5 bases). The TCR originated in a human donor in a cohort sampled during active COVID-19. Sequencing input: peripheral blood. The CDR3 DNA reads TGTGCCACCAGCAGAGATGGAGGGGCTAGCAATCAGCCCCAGCATTTT. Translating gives CATSRDGGASNQPQHF.